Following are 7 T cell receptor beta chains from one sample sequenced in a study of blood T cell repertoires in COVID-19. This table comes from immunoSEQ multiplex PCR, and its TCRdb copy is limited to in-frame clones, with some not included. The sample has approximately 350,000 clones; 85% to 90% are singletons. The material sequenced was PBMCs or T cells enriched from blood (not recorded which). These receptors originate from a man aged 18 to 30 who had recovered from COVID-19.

CDR3 protein: CASSPSGLPSSYNSPLHF. The DNA for the CDR3 is TGTGCCAGCAGCCCTTCGGGACTTCCAAGCTCCTATAATTCACCCCTCCACTTT. The V and J genes are TRBV27 and TRBJ1-6; the D gene is possibly TRBD1 (5 bases). Trimming shortened V by 6 bases and J by 0 bases, and 18 bases separated the two germline ends. CDR3 length: 18 amino acids. Germline V gene data show CDR1 as MNHEY and CDR2 as SMNVEV (reference sequence).

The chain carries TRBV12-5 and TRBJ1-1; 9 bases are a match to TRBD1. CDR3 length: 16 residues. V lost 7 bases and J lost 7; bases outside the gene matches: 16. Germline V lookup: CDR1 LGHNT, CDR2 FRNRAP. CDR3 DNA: TGTGCTAGTGCCTCGGGGGTTAGGGACAGGGACGGTGAAGCTTTCTTT. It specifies CASASGVRDRDGEAFF.

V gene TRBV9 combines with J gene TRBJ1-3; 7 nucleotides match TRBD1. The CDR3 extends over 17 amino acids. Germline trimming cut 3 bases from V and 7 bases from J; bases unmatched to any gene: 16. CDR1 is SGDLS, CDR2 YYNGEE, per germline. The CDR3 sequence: CASSGKGQTTSLNTIYF. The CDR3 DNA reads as TGTGCCAGCAGCGGAAAGGGACAGACCACTTCCTTGAACACCATATATTTT.

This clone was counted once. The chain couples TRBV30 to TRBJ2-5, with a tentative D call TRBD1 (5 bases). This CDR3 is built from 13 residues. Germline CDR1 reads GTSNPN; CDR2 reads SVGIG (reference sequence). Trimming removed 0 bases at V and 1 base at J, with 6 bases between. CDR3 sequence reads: CAWSVQAQETQYF. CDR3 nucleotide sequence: TGTGCCTGGAGTGTACAGGCCCAAGAGACCCAGTACTTC.

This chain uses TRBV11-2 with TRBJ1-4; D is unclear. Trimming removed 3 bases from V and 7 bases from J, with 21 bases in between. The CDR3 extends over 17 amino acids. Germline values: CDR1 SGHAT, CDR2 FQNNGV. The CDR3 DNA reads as TGTGCCAGCAGCTTCGATGTTTGGGCCGATAAGTTTGAAAAACTGTTTTTT. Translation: CASSFDVWADKFEKLFF.

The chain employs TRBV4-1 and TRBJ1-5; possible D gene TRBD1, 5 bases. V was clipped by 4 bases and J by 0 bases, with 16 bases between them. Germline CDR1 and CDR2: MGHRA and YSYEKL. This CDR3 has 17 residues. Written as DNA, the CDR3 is TGCGCCAGCAGCCGATCTCTTGACAGAAATAGCAATCAGCCCCAGCATTTT. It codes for CASSRSLDRNSNQPQHF.

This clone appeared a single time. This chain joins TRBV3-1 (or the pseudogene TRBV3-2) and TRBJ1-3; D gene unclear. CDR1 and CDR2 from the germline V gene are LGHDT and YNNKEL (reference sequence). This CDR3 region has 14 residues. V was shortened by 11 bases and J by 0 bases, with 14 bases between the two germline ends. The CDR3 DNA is TGTGCCTCAGGCAGCCCGAGCTCTGGAAACACCATATATTTT. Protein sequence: CASGSPSSGNTIYF.